The clone carrying this T cell receptor (beta chain) was seen more than once but under ten times. The sample originates from a study of blood T cells in healthy people across ages. V shed 9 bases, J shed 0 bases, and the junction held 30 bases outside the gene matches. The CDR3 loop spans 23 amino acids. Donors were systemically healthy Caucasian individuals from Russia aged about 6 to 95 years. Staff drew roughly 10 milliliters of peripheral blood from each donor. Primers used in a second PCR of about 7 to 12 cycles were a sample-barcoded 5' primer and a J-beta primer mix. Each CDR3 protein is one row after TCRdb ran MiXCR on the 5' RACE reads. The data show just under 750,000 distinct CDR3 sequences, about a fifth seen once.

The material sequenced was blood. This clonotype originated in a man between 65 and 80 years old in good health. The chain uses TRBV23-1 and TRBJ2-7; 12 bases are a match to TRBD2. TRBV23-1 is filed as an ORF, its function uncertain. CDR3: CARPQKRQGPGTSGRTHSYEQYV. The CDR3 DNA follows: TGCGCCAGACCTCAAAAAAGACAGGGCCCGGGTACTAGCGGGAGGACTCACTCCTACGAGCAGTACGTC.